Sequencing of this T cell receptor beta chain was carried out in a study of T-cell memory formation after mild COVID-19. This clonotype appeared many times. From the 5' RACE reads, TCRdb called clonotypes with MiXCR, one entry per CDR3 protein. The repertoire includes tens of thousands of distinct CDR3 sequences, roughly 20% of them detected once, and more than 1.5% sits in the top ten. The sample taken for sequencing was PBMCs or a T cell subset sorted from them (not recorded which). The clonotype originates from an adult who had mild COVID-19 (a few samples of this study predate the infection). Cell type and time point are not known.

The CDR3 here is CASSLRAGDQPQHF. The CDR3, as DNA: TGCGCCAGCAGCTTGAGGGCGGGGGATCAGCCCCAGCATTTT. V usage is TRBV5-1 and J usage is TRBJ1-5; D perhaps matches TRBD1 (5 bases). This CDR3 region has 14 residues. From germline, CDR1 is SGHRS and CDR2 YFSETQ. Trimming removed 1 base at V and 5 bases at J, with 10 bases between.